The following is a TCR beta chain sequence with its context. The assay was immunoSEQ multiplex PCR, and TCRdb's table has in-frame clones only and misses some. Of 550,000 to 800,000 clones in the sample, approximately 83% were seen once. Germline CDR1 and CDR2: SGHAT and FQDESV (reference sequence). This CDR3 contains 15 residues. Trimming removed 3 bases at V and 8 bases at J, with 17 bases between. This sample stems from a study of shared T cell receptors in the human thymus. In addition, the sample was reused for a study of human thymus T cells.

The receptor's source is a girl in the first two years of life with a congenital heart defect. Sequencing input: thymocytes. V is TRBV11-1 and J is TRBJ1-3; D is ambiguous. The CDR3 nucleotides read TGTGCCAGCAGCTTGGAAAAGGACGGGCGGGACACCATATATTTT. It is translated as CASSLEKDGRDTIYF.